One sample yielded the 17 T cell receptor beta chains listed below, sequenced in a study of CD8 T cells in Susac syndrome (dated by TCRdb to the late 2010s). Library construction relied on the immunoSEQ multiplex PCR assay. RNA was extracted using the RNeasy kit, and roughly 0.45 to 1 microgram was reverse transcribed with random hexamers. TCRdb cleaned the public reads at Q25 with fastp, built clones with MiXCR and kept in-frame beta chains. Identical CDR3 proteins give one entry, which carries the most common genes and DNA. This sample lists about 160,000 distinct CDR3 sequences; around 93% were detected once. The biggest ten clones account for around 0.13% of the sample. Sequencing was performed on CD4+ T cells from PBMCs. The receptor source for this set is a human donor in good health.

CDR3 bases: TGCAGCGTTGAAGTGGAGGGCCCCTCCTGGAACACCATATATTTT. This gives the protein CSVEVEGPSWNTIYF. The chain uses TRBV29-1 and TRBJ1-3; no definite D call. The V end lost 1 base, the J end lost 7 bases, and 17 bases lay between the germline ends. The V gene's germline CDR1 is SQVTM and CDR2 ANQGSEA. The CDR3 spans 15 residues.

The chain carries TRBV14 and TRBJ2-5; D gene unclear. This CDR3 spans 16 amino acids. V lost 1 base and J 2 bases, leaving 14 bases between the germline ends. CDR1 is SGHDN, CDR2 FVKESK, per germline. The CDR3 sequence: CASSQGLNPLQETQYF. CDR3 sequence (DNA): TGTGCCAGCAGCCAAGGACTCAATCCCCTACAAGAGACCCAGTACTTC.

The rearrangement links TRBV18 to TRBJ2-7; D ambiguous. The CDR3 contains 12 residues. Deletions cut 5 bases from V and 3 bases from J, with 8 bases between. Germline V gene lookup returns CDR1 KGHSH and CDR2 LQKENI. CDR3 in amino acids: CASSEGYYEQYF. DNA for the CDR3: TGTGCCAGCTCAGAAGGGTACTACGAGCAGTACTTC.

The V gene is TRBV18, the J gene TRBJ1-3; no clear D gene. CDR1 and CDR2 (germline): KGHSH, LQKENI. The CDR3 has 15 amino acids. The V end lost 5 bases, the J end lost 2 bases, and 13 bases lay between the germline ends. For the CDR3, the DNA is TGTGCCAGCTCATCAAATTTGAGTCCTGGAAACACCATATATTTT. Translated: CASSSNLSPGNTIYF.

V usage is TRBV4-2 and J usage is TRBJ1-1, with a tentative D call TRBD1 (5 bases). The CDR3 is 15 residues long. Germline values: CDR1 LGHNA, CDR2 YNFKEQ. Trimming pared 1 base from V and 1 base from J, leaving 10 bases between. In nucleotides, the CDR3 is TGTGCCAGCAGCCAAGGGGGACGGGAGAACACTGAAGCTTTCTTT. Amino acids: CASSQGGRENTEAFF.

A single count supports this clonotype. This chain links TRBV3-1 with TRBJ1-3, with 7 nucleotides matching TRBD1. V dropped 4 bases and J dropped 4; count of bases not matched to a gene: 16. This CDR3 spans 18 amino acids. Germline CDR1 LGHDT, CDR2 YNNKEL (reference sequence). The CDR3 sequence: CASSRGLAGGVSGNTIYF. The CDR3 DNA follows: TGTGCCAGCAGCCGCGGTTTGGCAGGGGGGGTAAGCGGAAACACCATATATTTT.

The sample holds one count of this clonotype. The chain has TRBV7-3 and TRBJ2-5; D gene uncertain. The CDR3 extends over 14 amino acids. V lost 1 base, J lost 3 bases, and 9 bases lay in between. CDR1 SGHTA and CDR2 FQGTGA come from the germline V gene. This chain's CDR3 is CASSLNRFEETQYF. The CDR3 bases are TGTGCCAGCAGCTTAAACCGCTTCGAAGAGACCCAGTACTTC.

The chain is built from TRBV27 and TRBJ2-7; TRBD1 matches at 7 bases. V was clipped by 2 bases and J by 3 bases; unmatched bases: 4. Germline V CDR1 and CDR2: MNHEY, SMNVEV (reference sequence). This CDR3 comprises 14 residues. The CDR3 DNA sequence: TGTGCCAGCAGTTTACGACAGGGCATCTACGAGCAGTACTTC. Translation gives CASSLRQGIYEQYF.

The chain recombines TRBV7-9 with TRBJ2-7; TRBD1 might be the D (5 bases). CDR1 and CDR2 from the germline V gene are SEHNR and FQNEAQ (reference sequence). This CDR3 spans 13 amino acids. V dropped 4 bases and J dropped 6 bases, with 13 bases sitting between them. The CDR3 protein is CASSSQGRLEQYF. CDR3 DNA: TGTGCCAGCAGCTCCCAGGGCCGGCTCGAGCAGTACTTC.

This clonotype appeared once. The chain is built from TRBV7-9 and TRBJ2-5; TRBD1 agrees at 7 bases. V trimming: 7 bases; J trimming: 5 bases; junction bases outside the gene matches: 7. Germline CDR1 is SEHNR and CDR2 is FQNEAQ (reference sequence). CDR3 length equals 13 residues. For the CDR3, the DNA is TGTGCCAGCAACAGACAGGGTGACGAGACCCAGTACTTC. Its protein is CASNRQGDETQYF.

This chain uses TRBV29-1 with TRBJ2-1; TRBD2 agrees at 16 bases. This CDR3 region has 14 residues. V lost 8 bases and J lost 9; bases outside the gene matches: 7. Germline V CDR1 and CDR2: SQVTM, ANQGSEA. The CDR3 loop is CSSGTSGGASEQFF. The CDR3 DNA sequence: TGCAGCTCCGGGACTAGCGGGGGGGCTAGTGAGCAGTTCTTC.

The J gene is TRBJ1-1, the V gene TRBV4-1, with 8 bases that match TRBD1. J was trimmed by 1 base and V by 1 base; bases with no gene match: 5. The CDR3 has 16 amino acids. The V gene's germline CDR1 is MGHRA and CDR2 YSYEKL. The CDR3 coding sequence is TGCGCCAGCAGCCAAGGTGCAGGGACAGGGAACACTGAAGCTTTCTTT. Translating it yields CASSQGAGTGNTEAFF.

This clonotype was recorded only once. The chain recombines TRBV2 with TRBJ1-4; no clear D. This CDR3 has 13 amino acids. The germline V gene has CDR1 SNHLY and CDR2 FYNNEI. The V end was cut by 3 bases, the J end by 13 bases, with 15 bases between. CDR3 coding DNA: TGTGCCAGCAGTGACGGAACCTTGAGTGGACTGTTTTTT. Protein: CASSDGTLSGLFF.

The chain combines TRBV5-1 with TRBJ1-2; D remains ambiguous. The V end lost 0 bases, the J end lost 11 bases, and 11 bases lay between the germline ends. In germline, CDR1 is SGHRS, CDR2 YFSETQ. The length of the CDR3 is 12 residues. The CDR3 protein is CASSLDTEAYTF. For the CDR3, the DNA is TGCGCCAGCAGCTTGGACACGGAAGCGTACACCTTC.

The rearrangement links TRBV7-8 to TRBJ1-2; possibly TRBD1 for D (5 bases). V lost 4 bases and J 4 bases, leaving 13 bases between the germline ends. Germline CDR1 is SGHVS and CDR2 is FQNEAQ. The CDR3 contains 14 residues. The DNA of the CDR3 is TGTGCCAGCAGCTCGGGGGGGGACGCCTATGGCTACACCTTC. This encodes CASSSGGDAYGYTF.

The chain employs TRBV27 and TRBJ2-7; tentatively, D is TRBD1 (5 bases). Germline V gene data show CDR1 as MNHEY and CDR2 as SMNVEV (reference sequence). Trimming shortened V by 6 bases and J by 7 bases, and 16 bases separated the two germline ends. This CDR3 has 13 residues. CDR3 in amino acids: CASRGDRPGEQYF. The CDR3 nucleotides are TGTGCCAGCAGAGGGGATAGGCCCGGGGAGCAGTACTTC.

The sample holds one count of this clonotype. This chain links TRBV7-2 with TRBJ2-6, with 10 bases fitting TRBD1. V lost 5 bases, J lost 0 bases, and 7 bases stayed unmatched. This CDR3 is built from 18 residues. Germline V gene data show CDR1 as SGHTA and CDR2 as FQGNSA. The CDR3 nucleotides read TGTGCCAGCAGCGTATGGACAGGGGGAAGCTCTGGGGCCAACGTCCTGACTTTC. Translating gives CASSVWTGGSSGANVLTF.